This T cell receptor beta chain is from a study of blood T cell repertoires in COVID-19. The age range of participants was about 18 to 95 years, with residence in fewer than 25 US areas. The CDR3 length is 21 residues. The ends were cut back, 2 bases at V and 0 bases at J, with 29 bases in the middle. Germline CDR1 is MDHEN and CDR2 is SYDVKM. Clones were sequenced by immunoSEQ multiplex PCR, and TCRdb holds only the in-frame ones, with some missing. The sample yields about 350,000 clones, around nine tenths seen once. Sequencing was performed on PBMCs or T cells enriched from blood (not recorded which). This sequence joins TRBV28 and TRBJ2-7; D may be TRBD2 (6 bases). The receptor's source is a young woman who had been exposed to COVID-19. CDR3 region: CASSLPTMVDSGGRLSYEQYF. For the CDR3, the DNA is TGTGCCAGCAGTTTACCCACTATGGTCGATAGCGGAGGCCGCCTCTCCTACGAGCAGTACTTC.